This TCR beta chain was obtained from a study of T cells in Graves' hyperthyroidism and ophthalmopathy. Preceding any ophthalmopathy symptoms, the blood sample dates from first hyperthyroidism diagnosis. Cells are PBMCs isolated from around 9.4 ml of fresh blood. Per germline, CDR1 LNHDA and CDR2 SQIVND (reference sequence). The CDR3 has 13 amino acids. Trimming took 6 bases from V and 4 from J, leaving 12 bases between them. Regions amplified from RNA transcripts were the TCR beta CDR3 regions. First-round RT-PCR of the TCR CDR3 relied on the HTBI primer set. MiXCR, applied by TCRdb to the multiplex PCR reads, yields one record per CDR3 protein. Among hundreds of thousands of distinct CDR3 sequences listed, 15% to 20% were seen once.

The sample taken for sequencing was blood. This chain joins TRBV19 and TRBJ1-2; tentative D call: TRBD1 (6 bases). The receptor's source is a woman in her 50s with Graves' hyperthyroidism that later progressed to Graves' ophthalmopathy. For the CDR3, the DNA is TGTGCCAGTAGAGGGGGTCTTCTCTATGGCTACACCTTC. It translates to CASRGGLLYGYTF.